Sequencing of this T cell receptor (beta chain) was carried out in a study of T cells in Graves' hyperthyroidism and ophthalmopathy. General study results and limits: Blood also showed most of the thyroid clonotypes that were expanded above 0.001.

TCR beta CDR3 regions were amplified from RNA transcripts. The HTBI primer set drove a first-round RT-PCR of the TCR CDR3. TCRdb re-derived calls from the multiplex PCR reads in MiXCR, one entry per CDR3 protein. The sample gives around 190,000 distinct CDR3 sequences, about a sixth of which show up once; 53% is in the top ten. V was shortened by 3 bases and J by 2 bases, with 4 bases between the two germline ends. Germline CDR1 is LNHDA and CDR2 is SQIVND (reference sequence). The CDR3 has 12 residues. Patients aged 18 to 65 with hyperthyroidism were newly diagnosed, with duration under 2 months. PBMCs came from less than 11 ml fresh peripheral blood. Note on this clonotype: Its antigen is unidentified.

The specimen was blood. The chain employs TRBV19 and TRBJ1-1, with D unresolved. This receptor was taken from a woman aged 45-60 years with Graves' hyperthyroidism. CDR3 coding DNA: TGTGCCAGTAGTATCAGAAACACTGAAGCTTTCTTT. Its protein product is CASSIRNTEAFF.